The clone carrying this T cell receptor (beta chain) appeared a few times. The data originate from a study of blood T cell repertoires in COVID-19. At the level of the study: Sample material is recorded as cDNA or gDNA derived from T cells, B-cell-depleted T cells, or PBMCs.

Assay used: immunoSEQ multiplex PCR; TCRdb lists only in-frame clones, some missing. The sample holds more than 80,000 clones, 70% to 85% seen once. Followed longitudinally, the Seattle patients had been enrolled during active infection. The CDR3 is 16 residues long. V dropped 2 bases and J dropped 6; count of bases not matched to a gene: 11. The germline gives CDR1 KGHSH, CDR2 LQKENI. The receptor comes from an elderly woman with COVID-19, enrolled during active disease. Sequencing was done on a sample of peripheral blood. The V gene is TRBV18, the J gene TRBJ2-7; 9 positions agree with TRBD1. CDR3 DNA: TGTGCCAGCTCACCAACCACCGGGACAGGGTTAAGCGAGCAGTACTTC. It yields the protein CASSPTTGTGLSEQYF.